This is a list of T cell receptor beta chains from one sample in a study of CD8+ T cells in alopecia areata. Data came from immunoSEQ multiplex PCR; TCRdb stores just in-frame clones and leaves some out. The sample contains approximately 280,000 clones, more than 45% of which appear only once. Material: CD4+ T cells sorted from blood, obtained at week 24, from a patient treated with tofacitinib. The receptors shown here come from a human donor with alopecia areata. Both conserved end residues are part of each CDR3. A D gene is named only where the DNA matches it firmly.

D	V	J	CDR3
-	TRBV30	TRBJ1-2	CAWSVNEGRYGYTF
-	TRBV7-9	TRBJ1-3	CASSLQPEVGNTIYF
-	TRBV29-1	TRBJ1-6	CSVETADNSPLHF
-	TRBV15	TRBJ2-1	CATSRDPVYNEQFF
-	TRBV4-3	TRBJ2-4	CASSRSGVTKNIQYF
TRBD1	TRBV30	TRBJ1-2	CAWSVRGQPNYGYTF
TRBD1	TRBV2	TRBJ2-5	CASTPQGTLGTQYF
TRBD1	TRBV7-2	TRBJ2-7	CASSPMDRPYEQYF
-	TRBV30	TRBJ1-1	CAWRGGVTEAFF
-	TRBV30	TRBJ1-1	CAWSVQATEAFF
TRBD1	TRBV6-1	TRBJ1-6	CATSRGSSPLHF
-	TRBV23-1	TRBJ2-2	CASSRPGRARNTGELFF
-	TRBV5-5	TRBJ2-7	CASSSRTSYEQYF
-	TRBV7-2	TRBJ1-2	CASSLSQGGGYTF
-	TRBV29-1	TRBJ2-7	CSVVGGGLTYEQYF
-	TRBV4-3	TRBJ1-2	CASSQVSGENYGYTF
TRBD1	TRBV7-2	TRBJ2-7	CASSLTGGNEQYF
-	TRBV2	TRBJ2-7	CASMEQENYEQYF
TRBD1	TRBV10-3	TRBJ2-5	CAISVDRGETQYF
-	TRBV29-1	TRBJ2-7	CSVVGTTYEQYF
-	TRBV25-1	TRBJ1-3	CASSGGNTIYF
TRBD1	TRBV29-1	TRBJ2-6	CSVTLGDRRSSGANVLTF
TRBD2	TRBV30	TRBJ2-4	CAWTGGAKNIQYF
TRBD1	TRBV28	TRBJ1-1	CASSSTGRDTEAFF
-	TRBV11-1	TRBJ2-5	CASSTTRQRTQETQYF
-	TRBV30	TRBJ1-5	CAWSLNIYNQPQHF
-	TRBV7-2	TRBJ2-3	CASSLGPSTDTQYF
-	TRBV15	TRBJ2-2	CATQSSSRTGELFF
TRBD1	TRBV28	TRBJ2-7	CASSWRQGVYEQYF
-	TRBV28	TRBJ1-1	CASRVLNTEAFF
TRBD1	TRBV4-2	TRBJ2-4	CASSRDRGRTNIQYF
-	TRBV5-6	TRBJ1-2	CASSFDIYGQGYTF
TRBD2	TRBV30	TRBJ2-2	CAWRRYRTTSATGELFF
-	TRBV2	TRBJ2-5	CASSVWEEETQYF
TRBD1	TRBV5-1	TRBJ2-5	CASRTGTAQETQYF
-	TRBV7-9	TRBJ2-3	CASSPIRRGYTDTQYF
-	TRBV30	TRBJ1-2	CAYTGQANYGYTF
TRBD1	TRBV7-9	TRBJ2-7	CASSPPLRDSLSYEQYF
TRBD2	TRBV7-2	TRBJ2-7	CASSPRASGYEQYF
-	TRBV6-6	TRBJ2-3	CASAGLSIDTQYF
-	TRBV30	TRBJ2-3	CAWSPLGSPDTQYF
-	TRBV29-1	TRBJ2-2	CSVDLAGVGELFF
-	TRBV12-5	TRBJ1-2	CASGLVPVRYYGYTF
-	TRBV28	TRBJ2-1	CASSSQGWEQFF
-	TRBV29-1	TRBJ1-2	CSVVGRVSYGYTF
TRBD2	TRBV29-1	TRBJ2-3	CSVERLAGSTDTQYF
-	TRBV30	TRBJ1-1	CAWRPLRNTEAFF
-	TRBV30	TRBJ2-5	CAWSRKQAPGETQYF
-	TRBV18	TRBJ2-3	CASSPNTDTQYF
-	TRBV11-2	TRBJ1-2	CASSLDPARALYGYTF
TRBD2	TRBV28	TRBJ2-1	CASSPPLAGGPGDEQFF
TRBD1	TRBV2	TRBJ2-7	CASTTGTGRYEQYF
-	TRBV29-1	TRBJ2-1	CSALGDEQFF